This is a list of T cell receptor beta chains from one sample in a study of T cell repertoires in cytomegalovirus infection. TCRdb re-derived calls from the reads in MiXCR, one entry per CDR3 protein. The sample yields about 140,000 distinct CDR3 sequences, roughly 6% seen once. The sample comprised PBMCs. The receptor set was obtained from a human donor in good health (CMV status not recorded). Some clones in this sample may be carry-over from other donors' samples. Each CDR3 is given with its conserved first and last residue. The order of the fields is CDR3 protein, CDR3 DNA, clone size, V gene, D gene, J gene. A D gene is named only where the DNA matches it firmly. Some rows mark clone size as missing; the rest say once, few, many or name a class of expanded clone.

CDR3aa: CASLQGVLETQYF; CDR3nt: TGTGCCAGCCTCCAGGGGGTTTTGGAGACCCAGTACTTC; abundance: many; v_gene: TRBV6-2/TRBV6-3; d_gene: TRBD1; j_gene: TRBJ2-5
CDR3aa: CASSERQNQPQHF; CDR3nt: TGTGCCAGCAGTGAACGACAAAATCAGCCCCAGCATTTT; abundance: many; v_gene: TRBV2; d_gene: NA; j_gene: TRBJ1-5
CDR3aa: CAGEGLAGGPLHNEQFF; CDR3nt: TGTGCCGGGGAGGGACTAGCGGGGGGGCCACTCCACAATGAGCAGTTCTTC; abundance: many; v_gene: TRBV7-2; d_gene: TRBD2; j_gene: TRBJ2-1
CDR3aa: CASSLTGWLDTEAFF; CDR3nt: TGTGCCAGCAGCTTAACAGGGTGGTTGGACACTGAAGCTTTCTTT; abundance: many; v_gene: TRBV7-8; d_gene: NA; j_gene: TRBJ1-1
CDR3aa: CSVEIVSGGSEQYF; CDR3nt: TGCAGCGTTGAAATTGTTAGCGGGGGAAGCGAGCAGTACTTC; abundance: many; v_gene: TRBV29-1; d_gene: TRBD2; j_gene: TRBJ2-7
CDR3aa: CAISGGQGEKLFF; CDR3nt: TGTGCCATCAGTGGAGGACAGGGAGAAAAACTGTTTTTT; abundance: NA; v_gene: TRBV10-3; d_gene: TRBD1; j_gene: TRBJ1-4
CDR3aa: CASSWGDYEQYF; CDR3nt: TGTGCCAGCAGTTGGGGGGACTACGAGCAGTACTTC; abundance: many; v_gene: TRBV12-3/TRBV12-4; d_gene: NA; j_gene: TRBJ2-7
CDR3aa: CASSLGDLAGGHNEQFF; CDR3nt: TGTGCCAGCAGCTTAGGGGACTTAGCGGGGGGCCACAATGAGCAGTTCTTC; abundance: NA; v_gene: TRBV7-9; d_gene: TRBD2; j_gene: TRBJ2-1
CDR3aa: CSAADSFNQPQHF; CDR3nt: TGCAGCGCCGCTGACAGTTTCAATCAGCCCCAGCATTTT; abundance: many; v_gene: TRBV29-1; d_gene: NA; j_gene: TRBJ1-5
CDR3aa: CASSDRPWGGELFF; CDR3nt: TGTGCCAGCAGCGACAGACCCTGGGGCGGGGAGCTGTTTTTT; abundance: many; v_gene: TRBV7-2; d_gene: NA; j_gene: TRBJ2-2
CDR3aa: CASSLWAGGLNQETQYF; CDR3nt: TGTGCCAGCAGTTTATGGGCAGGGGGCCTCAACCAAGAGACCCAGTACTTC; abundance: NA; v_gene: TRBV12-3/TRBV12-4; d_gene: TRBD1; j_gene: TRBJ2-5
CDR3aa: CASSLDRGPYEQYF; CDR3nt: TGTGCCAGCAGCCTAGACAGGGGGCCGTACGAGCAGTACTTC; abundance: many; v_gene: TRBV7-2; d_gene: TRBD1; j_gene: TRBJ2-7
CDR3aa: CSVTGPSGVETQYF; CDR3nt: TGCAGCGTTACTGGTCCGTCGGGCGTGGAGACCCAGTACTTC; abundance: many; v_gene: TRBV29-1; d_gene: NA; j_gene: TRBJ2-5
CDR3aa: CASRGWSSYNEQFF; CDR3nt: TGTGCCAGCAGGGGCTGGAGCTCCTACAATGAGCAGTTCTTC; abundance: many; v_gene: TRBV12-3/TRBV12-4; d_gene: NA; j_gene: TRBJ2-1
CDR3aa: CASSLGGGTGYEQYF; CDR3nt: TGTGCCAGCAGTCTAGGTGGAGGGACAGGCTACGAGCAGTACTTC; abundance: many; v_gene: TRBV6-1; d_gene: TRBD1; j_gene: TRBJ2-7
CDR3aa: CASSPQGNYGYTF; CDR3nt: TGTGCCAGTAGTCCTCAGGGGAACTATGGCTACACCTTC; abundance: many; v_gene: TRBV19; d_gene: NA; j_gene: TRBJ1-2
CDR3aa: CASSPYHGNTEAFF; CDR3nt: TGTGCCAGCAGCCCATATCACGGGAACACTGAAGCTTTCTTT; abundance: few; v_gene: TRBV5-6; d_gene: NA; j_gene: TRBJ1-1
CDR3aa: CASSSGTVNIRETQYF; CDR3nt: TGTGCCAGCAGCTCCGGGACAGTCAACATCAGGGAGACCCAGTACTTC; abundance: NA; v_gene: TRBV9; d_gene: TRBD1; j_gene: TRBJ2-5
CDR3aa: CASSSLASTSTDTQYF; CDR3nt: TGTGCCAGCAGCTCGCTAGCCTCCACTAGCACAGATACGCAGTATTTT; abundance: many; v_gene: TRBV5-5; d_gene: NA; j_gene: TRBJ2-3
CDR3aa: CASSKPGLAGGPEQFF; CDR3nt: TGTGCCAGCAGTAAACCGGGACTAGCGGGGGGTCCAGAGCAGTTCTTC; abundance: many; v_gene: TRBV28; d_gene: TRBD2; j_gene: TRBJ2-1
CDR3aa: CASSPLGGRTRGNEQFF; CDR3nt: TGCGCCAGCAGCCCTCTTGGGGGCCGGACTAGAGGCAATGAGCAGTTCTTC; abundance: many; v_gene: TRBV5-1; d_gene: NA; j_gene: TRBJ2-1
CDR3aa: CASSSSLRGAGWYTQYF; CDR3nt: NA; abundance: many; v_gene: TRBV28; d_gene: NA; j_gene: TRBJ2-3
CDR3aa: CASSFGPPSTDTQYF; CDR3nt: TGTGCCAGCAGCTTTGGACCACCAAGCACAGATACGCAGTATTTT; abundance: many; v_gene: TRBV5-6; d_gene: NA; j_gene: TRBJ2-3
CDR3aa: CSAQPSNYGYTF; CDR3nt: TGCAGTGCACAGCCTTCTAACTATGGCTACACCTTC; abundance: NA; v_gene: TRBV20-1; d_gene: NA; j_gene: TRBJ1-2
CDR3aa: CASSLFRMGRGDEKLFF; CDR3nt: TGTGCCAGCAGCTTATTCCGCATGGGGAGGGGAGACGAAAAACTGTTTTTT; abundance: many; v_gene: TRBV7-8; d_gene: NA; j_gene: TRBJ1-4
CDR3aa: CAWSPPGILNTEAFF; CDR3nt: TGTGCCTGGAGTCCCCCCGGGATATTGAACACTGAAGCTTTCTTT; abundance: few; v_gene: TRBV30; d_gene: NA; j_gene: TRBJ1-1
CDR3aa: CSAKESGETQYF; CDR3nt: TGCAGTGCCAAGGAGAGTGGAGAGACCCAGTACTTC; abundance: many; v_gene: TRBV20-1; d_gene: NA; j_gene: TRBJ2-5
CDR3aa: CASSPGTISYEQYF; CDR3nt: TGTGCCAGCAGCCCAGGGACGATCTCCTACGAGCAGTACTTC; abundance: NA; v_gene: TRBV11-2; d_gene: NA; j_gene: TRBJ2-7
CDR3aa: CASSEGRPPLEAFF; CDR3nt: TGTGCCAGCAGTGAGGGGAGGCCTCCCCTCGAAGCTTTCTTT; abundance: NA; v_gene: TRBV2; d_gene: NA; j_gene: TRBJ1-1
CDR3aa: CSVETGISGNTIYF; CDR3nt: TGCAGCGTTGAAACAGGGATATCTGGAAACACCATATATTTT; abundance: few; v_gene: TRBV29-1; d_gene: NA; j_gene: TRBJ1-3
CDR3aa: CAISESRGNEKLFF; CDR3nt: TGTGCCATCAGTGAGTCTCGGGGAAATGAAAAACTGTTTTTT; abundance: many; v_gene: TRBV10-3; d_gene: NA; j_gene: TRBJ1-4
CDR3aa: CSARDSPFSSGVADTQYF; CDR3nt: TGCAGTGCTAGAGATTCCCCCTTTAGTAGCGGGGTGGCAGATACGCAGTATTTT; abundance: many; v_gene: TRBV20-1; d_gene: TRBD2; j_gene: TRBJ2-3
CDR3aa: CASTGQGSVEAFF; CDR3nt: TGTGCCAGCACAGGACAGGGGAGTGTTGAAGCTTTCTTT; abundance: many; v_gene: TRBV6-5; d_gene: TRBD1; j_gene: TRBJ1-1
CDR3aa: CASSQVPASNEKLFF; CDR3nt: TGCGCCAGCAGCCAAGTGCCAGCATCTAATGAAAAACTGTTTTTT; abundance: many; v_gene: TRBV4-1; d_gene: NA; j_gene: TRBJ1-4
CDR3aa: CASSEAGGGLYEQYF; CDR3nt: TGCGCCAGCAGCGAAGCCGGTGGGGGCCTCTACGAGCAGTACTTC; abundance: few; v_gene: TRBV4-1; d_gene: NA; j_gene: TRBJ2-7
CDR3aa: CASSLRRREAFF; CDR3nt: TGTGCCAGCAGCTTAAGGAGACGTGAAGCTTTCTTT; abundance: NA; v_gene: TRBV5-6; d_gene: NA; j_gene: TRBJ1-1
CDR3aa: CASSLTSGLAAAGEQYF; CDR3nt: TGTGCCAGCAGCTTAACCTCCGGACTAGCGGCGGCGGGGGAGCAGTACTTC; abundance: many; v_gene: TRBV7-3; d_gene: TRBD2; j_gene: TRBJ2-7
CDR3aa: CASSSPGFSEAFF; CDR3nt: TGTGCCAGCAGCTCTCCCGGGTTTTCTGAAGCTTTCTTT; abundance: many; v_gene: TRBV7-2; d_gene: NA; j_gene: TRBJ1-1
CDR3aa: CASSVSSYWGGHLIEQYF; CDR3nt: TGTGCCAGCAGTGTCAGCTCCTACTGGGGGGGCCATTTAATCGAGCAGTACTTC; abundance: NA; v_gene: TRBV2; d_gene: NA; j_gene: TRBJ2-7
CDR3aa: CASSLEGQGNSYEQYF; CDR3nt: TGCGCCAGCAGCTTGGAGGGACAGGGGAACTCCTACGAGCAGTACTTC; abundance: many; v_gene: TRBV5-1; d_gene: TRBD1; j_gene: TRBJ2-7
CDR3aa: CSARGPGNYQPQHF; CDR3nt: TGCAGTGCTAGAGGCCCGGGGAACTATCAGCCCCAGCATTTT; abundance: many; v_gene: TRBV20-1; d_gene: NA; j_gene: TRBJ1-5
CDR3aa: CASSQGRLTDTQYF; CDR3nt: TGCGCCAGCAGCCAAGGCAGGCTGACAGATACGCAGTATTTT; abundance: many; v_gene: TRBV4-3; d_gene: NA; j_gene: TRBJ2-3